This T cell receptor beta chain appears in the sequencing data of a study of T cell changes during pregnancy in multiple sclerosis. This CDR3 is built from 15 residues. Losses at the gene ends were 2 bases for V and 1 base for J; bases not matched to a gene: 0. Germline assignment: CDR1 SGHTA and CDR2 FQGTGA. Measured with immunoSEQ multiplex PCR; TCRdb has only the in-frame clones, and not every one. Counted here are fewer than 40,000 clones, 91% occurring once; the ten biggest clones make up around 0.45%. Sequenced material: CD4+ T cells from peripheral blood mononuclear cells, taken in the second trimester of pregnancy. V gene TRBV7-3 combines with J gene TRBJ2-2; 8 bases agree with TRBD2. The receptor was isolated from a female donor in good health, enrolled as a control in a pregnancy study. The CDR3 loop reads CASSLAGGNTGELFF. Written as DNA, the CDR3 is TGTGCCAGCAGCTTAGCGGGGGGGAACACCGGGGAGCTGTTTTTT.